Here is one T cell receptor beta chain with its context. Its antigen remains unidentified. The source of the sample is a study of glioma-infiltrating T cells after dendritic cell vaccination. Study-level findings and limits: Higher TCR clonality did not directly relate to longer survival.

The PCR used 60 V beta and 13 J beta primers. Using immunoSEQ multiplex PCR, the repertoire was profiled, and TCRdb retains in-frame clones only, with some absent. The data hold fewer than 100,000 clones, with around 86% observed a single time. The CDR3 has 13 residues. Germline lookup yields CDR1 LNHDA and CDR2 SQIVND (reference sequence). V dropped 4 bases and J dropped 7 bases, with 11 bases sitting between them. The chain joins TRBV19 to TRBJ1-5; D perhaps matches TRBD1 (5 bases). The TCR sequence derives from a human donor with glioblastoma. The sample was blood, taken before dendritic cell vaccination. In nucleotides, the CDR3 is TGTGCCAGTAGTACCCAGGGAAACCAGCCCCAGCATTTT. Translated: CASSTQGNQPQHF.